One T cell receptor beta chain is described in this entry. Repertoires were generated with immunoSEQ multiplex PCR, while TCRdb's copy carries only in-frame clones and drops some. The sample lists 100,000 to 150,000 clones; 84% were seen once. The ends were cut back, 3 bases at V and 1 base at J, with 11 bases in the middle. This CDR3 is built from 15 residues. Germline V gene data show CDR1 as SGHRS and CDR2 as YFSETQ. This sample is part of a study of identifying expanded T cells in peripheral blood. Sample: blood. The TCR was taken from a person aged 18 to 75 in good health. The chain links TRBV5-1 to TRBJ1-3; D is unresolved. CDR3 sequence reads: CASSSGDGSGNTIYF. The CDR3 DNA sequence: TGCGCCAGCAGCTCCGGAGACGGTTCTGGAAACACCATATATTTT.